The 10 T cell receptor beta chains reported below all come from one sample, sequenced in a study of cytomegalovirus exposure and HLA in healthy donors. In the PCR, 60 Vbeta and 13 Jbeta primers were used. TCRdb's copy holds only in-frame clones and misses some; the assay was immunoSEQ multiplex PCR. The data show roughly 150,000 clones, more than 7.5% seen once. The sequenced sample was PBMCs. The receptors originated from a man aged 50-59 years in good health and CMV-seronegative.

This clone was seen a handful of times. J is TRBJ2-5 and V is TRBV5-1, with D possibly being TRBD1 (5 bases). The V end lost 0 bases, the J end lost 1 base, and 7 bases lay between the germline ends. The CDR3 extends over 14 amino acids. Germline V gene sequence: CDR1 SGHRS, CDR2 YFSETQ. The CDR3 reads CASSLGRAQETQYF. CDR3 nucleotides: TGCGCCAGCAGCTTGGGCAGGGCCCAAGAGACCCAGTACTTC. Filled out from reference TRBV5-1 and TRBJ2-5, the complete variable domain reads KAGVTQTPRYLIKTRGQQVTLSCSPISGHRSVSWYQQTPGQGLQFLFEYFSETQRNKGNFPGRFSGRQFSNSRSEMNVSTLELGDSALYLCASSLGRAQETQYFGPGTRLLVL.

The sample holds a few counts of this clone. The gene calls are TRBV6-6 and TRBJ2-2; D is possibly TRBD1 (6 bases). The germline CDR1 and CDR2 sequences are MNHNY and SVGAGI (reference sequence). V was shortened by 7 bases and J by 5 bases, with 17 bases between the two germline ends. This CDR3 region has 15 residues. This chain's CDR3 is CASTLSTQGTGELFF. CDR3 nucleotides: TGTGCCAGCACCCTATCGACACAGGGAACCGGGGAGCTGTTTTTT.

In its sample, this clone was seen a few times. J is TRBJ1-4 and V is TRBV6-1; 9 positions match TRBD1. The CDR3 consists of 15 residues. Germline V gene data show CDR1 as MNHNS and CDR2 as SASEGT. With V trimmed by 6 bases and J by 4 bases, 6 bases remained unmatched. CDR3: CASSEMGQGNEKLFF. The CDR3 DNA is TGTGCCAGCAGCGAGATGGGACAGGGTAATGAAAAACTGTTTTTT.

The chain links TRBV5-6 to TRBJ1-6, with TRBD1 matching over 10 bases. The V segment lost 3 bases and the J segment 8 bases; nucleotides outside the gene matches: 5. From germline, CDR1 is SGHDT and CDR2 YYEEEE. The CDR3 runs 15 residues. CDR3 residues: CASSSPGQGYSPLHF. In nucleotides, the CDR3 is TGTGCCAGCAGCTCGCCGGGACAGGGGTATTCACCCCTCCACTTT.

This sequence joins TRBV7-2 and TRBJ2-7; D ambiguous. Germline values: CDR1 SGHTA, CDR2 FQGNSA. The CDR3 runs 12 residues. The V gene lost 7 bases and the J gene lost 7 bases, with 14 bases spanning the gap. This CDR3 reads CASNLPLREQYF. In DNA form, the CDR3 reads TGTGCCAGCAACCTACCGTTGCGGGAGCAGTACTTC.

This clone was observed a few times. The chain combines TRBV5-6 with TRBJ1-2, with D uncertain. The CDR3 spans 12 residues. The germline V gene encodes CDR1 SGHDT and CDR2 YYEEEE. The germline V and J ends were trimmed by 2 bases and 3 bases, with 5 bases remaining between them. This CDR3 reads CASSFGDYGYTF. CDR3 DNA: TGTGCCAGCAGCTTCGGGGACTATGGCTACACCTTC. Complete variable domain (other parts from reference TRBV5-6 and TRBJ1-2): DAGVTQSPTHLIKTRGQQVTLRCSPKSGHDTVSWYQQALGQGPQFIFQYYEEEERQRGNFPDRFSGHQFPNYSSELNVNALLLGDSALYLCASSFGDYGYTFGSGTRLTVV.

V gene TRBV5-8 combines with J gene TRBJ1-1, with TRBD1 matching 8 bases. V shed 10 bases, J shed 3 bases, and the junction held 5 bases outside the gene matches. Germline CDR1 reads SGHTS; CDR2 reads YDEGEE. The length of the CDR3 is 12 residues. For the CDR3, the DNA is TGTGCCTCCAGGGGGCTTTACACTGAAGCTTTCTTT. This codes for CASRGLYTEAFF.

The chain has TRBV7-9 and TRBJ2-7; weak D call: TRBD1 (7 bases). The germline V gene has CDR1 SEHNR and CDR2 FQNEAQ (reference sequence). The length of the CDR3 is 15 residues. Trimming stripped 5 bases from V and 3 bases from J, with 17 bases between. CDR3 in DNA: TGTGCCAGCAGCCCCCGGAGGGGGCCACTCTACGAGCAGTACTTC. Protein: CASSPRRGPLYEQYF.

This clone was recorded a few times. The chain uses TRBV6-6 and TRBJ1-1; D is uncertain. The CDR3 covers 13 residues. V was clipped by 7 bases and J by 5 bases, with 14 bases between them. CDR1 and CDR2 from the germline V gene are MNHNY and SVGAGI (reference sequence). Written as DNA, the CDR3 is TGTGCCAGCACCAACGAACGTCTAACTGAAGCTTTCTTT. Its translation: CASTNERLTEAFF.

The chain combines TRBV4-2 with TRBJ2-5; D ambiguous. This CDR3 has 16 residues. Trimming stripped 0 bases from V and 1 base from J, with 12 bases between. Germline V gene data show CDR1 as LGHNA and CDR2 as YNFKEQ. This chain's CDR3 is CASSQDSARSQETQYF. The CDR3 nucleotides read TGTGCCAGCAGCCAAGATTCTGCCAGATCCCAAGAGACCCAGTACTTC.